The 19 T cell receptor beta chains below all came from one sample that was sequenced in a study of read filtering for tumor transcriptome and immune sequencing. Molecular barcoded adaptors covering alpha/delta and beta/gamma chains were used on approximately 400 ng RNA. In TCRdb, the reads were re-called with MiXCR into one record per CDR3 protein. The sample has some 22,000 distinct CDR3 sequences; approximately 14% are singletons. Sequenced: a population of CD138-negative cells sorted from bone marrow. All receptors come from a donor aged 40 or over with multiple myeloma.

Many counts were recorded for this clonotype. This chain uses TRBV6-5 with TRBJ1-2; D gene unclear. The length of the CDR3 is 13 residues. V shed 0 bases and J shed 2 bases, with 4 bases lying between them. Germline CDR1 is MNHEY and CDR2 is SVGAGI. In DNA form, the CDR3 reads TGTGCCAGCAGTTACTCGAGGAACTATGGCTACACCTTC. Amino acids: CASSYSRNYGYTF.

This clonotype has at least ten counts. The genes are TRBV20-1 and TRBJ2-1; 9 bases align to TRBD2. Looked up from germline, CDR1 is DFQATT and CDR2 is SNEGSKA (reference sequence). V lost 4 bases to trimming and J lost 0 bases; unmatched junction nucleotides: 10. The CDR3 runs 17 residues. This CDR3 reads CSATPVLAGSSYNEQFF. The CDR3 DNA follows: TGCAGTGCTACCCCAGTACTAGCGGGTAGCTCCTACAATGAGCAGTTCTTC.

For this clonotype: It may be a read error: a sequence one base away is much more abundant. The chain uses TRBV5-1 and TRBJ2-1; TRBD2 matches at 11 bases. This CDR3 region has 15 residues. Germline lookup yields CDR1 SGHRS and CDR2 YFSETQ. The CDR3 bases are TGCACCAGCAGACTCACTAGCGGGAGTAGGGATGAGCAGTTCTTC. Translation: CTSRLTSGSRDEQFF.

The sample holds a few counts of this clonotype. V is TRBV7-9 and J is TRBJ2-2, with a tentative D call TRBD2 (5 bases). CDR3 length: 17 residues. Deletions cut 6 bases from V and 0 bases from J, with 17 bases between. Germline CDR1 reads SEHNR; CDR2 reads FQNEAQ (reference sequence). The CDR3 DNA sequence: TGTGCCAGCAGTTTCGCGACTACGCGAACGAACACCGGGGAGCTGTTTTTT. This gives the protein CASSFATTRTNTGELFF. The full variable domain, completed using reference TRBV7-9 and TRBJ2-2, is DTGVSQNPRHKITKRGQNVTFRCDPISEHNRLYWYRQTLGQGPEFLTYFQNEAQLEKSRLLSDRFSAERPKGSFSTLEIQRTEQGDSAMYLCASSFATTRTNTGELFFGEGSRLTVL.

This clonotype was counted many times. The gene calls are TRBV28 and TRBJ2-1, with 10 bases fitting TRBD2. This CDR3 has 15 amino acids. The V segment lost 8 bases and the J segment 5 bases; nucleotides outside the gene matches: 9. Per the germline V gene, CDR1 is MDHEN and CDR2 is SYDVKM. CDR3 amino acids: CASGGIAGGDNEQFF. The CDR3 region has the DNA TGTGCCAGCGGGGGTATAGCGGGAGGCGACAATGAGCAGTTCTTC.

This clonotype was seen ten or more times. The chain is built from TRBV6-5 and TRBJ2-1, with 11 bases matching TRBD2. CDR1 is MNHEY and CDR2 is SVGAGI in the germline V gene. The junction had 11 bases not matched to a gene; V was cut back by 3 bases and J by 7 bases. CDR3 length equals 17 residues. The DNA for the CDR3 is TGTGCCAGCAGTTATGGTAGCGGGAGGGCCGGATTGAATGAGCAGTTCTTC. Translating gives CASSYGSGRAGLNEQFF.

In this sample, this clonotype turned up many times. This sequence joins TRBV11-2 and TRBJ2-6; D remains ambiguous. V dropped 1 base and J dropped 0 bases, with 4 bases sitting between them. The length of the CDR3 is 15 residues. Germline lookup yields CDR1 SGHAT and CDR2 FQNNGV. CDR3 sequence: CASSLGTSGANVLTF. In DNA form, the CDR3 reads TGTGCCAGCAGCTTAGGTACCTCTGGGGCCAACGTCCTGACTTTC.

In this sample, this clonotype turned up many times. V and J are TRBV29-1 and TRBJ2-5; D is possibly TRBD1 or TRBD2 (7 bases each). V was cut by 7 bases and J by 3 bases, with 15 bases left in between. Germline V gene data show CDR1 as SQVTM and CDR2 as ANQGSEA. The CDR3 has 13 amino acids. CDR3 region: CSASQGGEETQYF. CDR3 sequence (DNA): TGCAGCGCCAGTCAGGGGGGGGAAGAGACCCAGTACTTC.

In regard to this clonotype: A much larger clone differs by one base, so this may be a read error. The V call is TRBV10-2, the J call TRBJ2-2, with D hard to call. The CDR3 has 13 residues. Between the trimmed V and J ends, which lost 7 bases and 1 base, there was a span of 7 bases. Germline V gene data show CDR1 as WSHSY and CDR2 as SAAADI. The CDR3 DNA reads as TGCGCCAGCACCCCCCGGAACACCGGGGAGCTGTTTTTT. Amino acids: CASTPRNTGELFF.

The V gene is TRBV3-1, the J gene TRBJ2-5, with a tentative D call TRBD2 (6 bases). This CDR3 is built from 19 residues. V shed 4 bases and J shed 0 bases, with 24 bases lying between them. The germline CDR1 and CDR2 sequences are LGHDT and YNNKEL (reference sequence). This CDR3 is CASSRGEVGDLPYQETQYF. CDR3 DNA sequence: TGTGCCAGCAGCCGGGGGGAGGTGGGGGACTTACCGTACCAAGAGACCCAGTACTTC.

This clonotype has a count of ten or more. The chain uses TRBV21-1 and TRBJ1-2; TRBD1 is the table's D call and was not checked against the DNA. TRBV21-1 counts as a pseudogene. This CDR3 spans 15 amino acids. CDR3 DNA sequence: TGTGCCAGCAGCAAAGACGGCCCAGGGATCTATGGCTACACCTTC. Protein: CASSKDGPGIYGYTF.

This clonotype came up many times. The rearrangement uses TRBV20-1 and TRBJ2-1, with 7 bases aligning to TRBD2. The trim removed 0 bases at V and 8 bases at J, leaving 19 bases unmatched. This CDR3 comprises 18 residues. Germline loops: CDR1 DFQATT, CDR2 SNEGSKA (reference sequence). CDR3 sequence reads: CSARDSAIPGLSLDEQFF. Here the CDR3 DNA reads TGCAGTGCTAGAGATTCGGCTATACCGGGACTAAGTCTAGATGAGCAGTTCTTC.

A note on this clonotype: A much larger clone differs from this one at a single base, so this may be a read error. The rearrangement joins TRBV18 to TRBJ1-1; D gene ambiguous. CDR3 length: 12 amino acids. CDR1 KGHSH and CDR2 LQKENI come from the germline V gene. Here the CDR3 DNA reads TGTGCCAGCTCACCAGGGAACAATGAAGCTCTCTTT. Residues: CASSPGNNEALF. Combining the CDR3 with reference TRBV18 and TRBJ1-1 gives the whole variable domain NAGVMQNPRHLVRRRGQEARLRCSPMKGHSHVYWYRQLPEEGLKFMVYLQKENIIDESGMPKERFSAEFPKEGPSILRIQQVVRGDSAAYFCASSPGNNEALFGQGTRLTVV.

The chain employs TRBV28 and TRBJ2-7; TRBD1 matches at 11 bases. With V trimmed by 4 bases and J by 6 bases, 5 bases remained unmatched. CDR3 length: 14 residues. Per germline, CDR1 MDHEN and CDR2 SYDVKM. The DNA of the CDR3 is TGTGCCAGCAGTTCCCCCGGGACAGGGGGCGAGCAGTACTTC. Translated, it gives CASSSPGTGGEQYF.

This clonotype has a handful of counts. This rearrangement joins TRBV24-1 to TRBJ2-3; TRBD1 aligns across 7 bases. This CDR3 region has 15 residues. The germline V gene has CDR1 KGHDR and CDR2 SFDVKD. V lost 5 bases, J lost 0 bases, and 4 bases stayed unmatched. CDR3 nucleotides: TGTGCCACCAGTGTCACAGGGGTGAGCACAGATACGCAGTATTTT. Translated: CATSVTGVSTDTQYF.

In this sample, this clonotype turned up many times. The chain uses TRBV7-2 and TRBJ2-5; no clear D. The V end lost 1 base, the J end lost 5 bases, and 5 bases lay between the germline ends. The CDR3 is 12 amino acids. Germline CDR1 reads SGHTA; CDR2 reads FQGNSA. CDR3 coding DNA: TGTGCCAGCAGCTTAGGGACGGAGACCCAGTACTTC. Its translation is CASSLGTETQYF.

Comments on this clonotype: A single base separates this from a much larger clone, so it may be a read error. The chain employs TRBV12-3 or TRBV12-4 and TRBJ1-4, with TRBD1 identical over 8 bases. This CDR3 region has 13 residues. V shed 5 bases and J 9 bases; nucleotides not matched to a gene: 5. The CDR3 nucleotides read TGTGCCAGCAGTATAGGGACAGGTAAAAAACTGTTTTTT. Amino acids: CASSIGTGKKLFF.

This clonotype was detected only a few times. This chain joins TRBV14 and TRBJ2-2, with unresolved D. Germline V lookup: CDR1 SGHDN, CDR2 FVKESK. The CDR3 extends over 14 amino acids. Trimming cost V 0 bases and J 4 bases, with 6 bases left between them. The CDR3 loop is CASSQEYVTGELFF. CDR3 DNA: TGTGCCAGCAGCCAAGAGTACGTCACCGGGGAGCTGTTTTTT. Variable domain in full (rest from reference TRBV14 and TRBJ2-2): EAGVTQFPSHSVIEKGQTVTLRCDPISGHDNLYWYRRVMGKEIKFLLHFVKESKQDESGMPNNRFLAERTGGTYSTLKVQPAELEDSGVYFCASSQEYVTGELFFGEGSRLTVL.

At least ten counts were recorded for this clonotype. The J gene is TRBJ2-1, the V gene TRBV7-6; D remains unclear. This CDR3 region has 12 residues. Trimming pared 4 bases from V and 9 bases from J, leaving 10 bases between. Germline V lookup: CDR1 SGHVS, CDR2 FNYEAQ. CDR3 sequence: CASSSASSEQFF. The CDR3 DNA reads TGTGCCAGCAGCTCCGCCTCTAGTGAGCAGTTCTTC.